This T cell receptor (beta chain) was retrieved from a study of regulatory T cells in long-lasting Graves disease. Trimming took off 4 bases at V and 13 bases at J, with 18 bases between the two ends. Germline V CDR1 and CDR2: SGHRS, YFSETQ. The CDR3 has 13 residues. On this clonotype itself: This may be a read error: a much more frequent sequence differs by one nucleotide.

CDR3 regions were amplified by Arm-PCR using iRepertoire HTBI primers to build TCR beta libraries. TCRdb reprocessed the multiplex PCR reads via MiXCR and lists one record per CDR3 protein. The sample yields approximately 300,000 distinct CDR3 sequences, over 15% seen once. Described time point: newly diagnosed GD, antithyroid drugs for less than 3 months. PBMC-derived RNA was used for the TCR library. The chain is built from TRBV5-1 and TRBJ2-4, with no clear D. This TCR was sampled from a female donor with Graves disease. This material consisted of peripheral blood mononuclear cells (PBMCs), taken at new diagnosis, from a patient treated with antithyroid drugs. In nucleotides, the CDR3 is TGCGCCAGCAGCCGAGTGGGCGACAATGAGCAGTACTTC. It specifies CASSRVGDNEQYF.